Sequencing of this T cell receptor (beta chain) was carried out in a study of T cell repertoires in cytomegalovirus infection. About the research overall: It was the public TCR beta signatures that indicated both CMV infection and matching HLA type.

CDR1 and CDR2 (germline): ENHRY, SYGVKD. The CDR3 has 12 residues. With V trimmed by 10 bases and J by 2 bases, 5 bases remained unmatched. TCRdb processed the reads anew with MiXCR; each CDR3 protein has one entry. The sample includes approximately 110,000 distinct CDR3 sequences, about 31% of them seen just once. This clonotype was recorded at least ten times. Antigen specificity is unknown. This clonotype was sampled from a human donor in good health (CMV status not recorded). Some clones in this sample may be carry-over from other donors' samples. This chain joins TRBV10-3 and TRBJ2-7, with 7 bases lining up with TRBD1. Sample: CD8+ T cells from cultured PBMCs, taken from culture after CMV antigen stimulation. The chain's CDR3 is CATWDSPYEQYF. DNA for the CDR3: TGTGCCACCTGGGACAGCCCCTACGAGCAGTACTTC.